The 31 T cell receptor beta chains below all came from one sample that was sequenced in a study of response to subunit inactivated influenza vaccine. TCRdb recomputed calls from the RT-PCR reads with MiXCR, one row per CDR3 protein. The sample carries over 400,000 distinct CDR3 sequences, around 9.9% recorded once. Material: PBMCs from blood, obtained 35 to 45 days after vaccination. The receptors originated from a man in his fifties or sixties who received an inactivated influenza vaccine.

This CDR3 is CASSLGGAGTGAYNEQFF. The DNA for the CDR3 is TGTGCCAGCAGCTTAGGAGGGGCCGGGACAGGTGCCTACAATGAGCAGTTCTTC. The rearrangement links TRBV11-3 to TRBJ2-1, with TRBD1 identical over 8 bases. The CDR3 is 18 amino acids. Trimming removed 1 base from V and 2 bases from J; junction bases left unmatched: 10. In germline, CDR1 is SGHNT, CDR2 YENEEA.

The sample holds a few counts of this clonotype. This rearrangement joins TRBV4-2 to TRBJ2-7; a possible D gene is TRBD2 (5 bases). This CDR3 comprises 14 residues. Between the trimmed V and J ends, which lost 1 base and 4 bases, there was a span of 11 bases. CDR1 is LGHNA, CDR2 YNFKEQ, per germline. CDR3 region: CASSQGVRGYEQYF. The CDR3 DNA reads TGTGCCAGCAGCCAAGGGGTTCGGGGATACGAGCAGTACTTC.

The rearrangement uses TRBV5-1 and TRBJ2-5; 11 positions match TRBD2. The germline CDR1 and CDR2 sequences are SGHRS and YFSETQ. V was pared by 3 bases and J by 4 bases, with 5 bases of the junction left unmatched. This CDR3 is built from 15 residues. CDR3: CASSSTSGIRETQYF. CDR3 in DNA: TGCGCCAGCAGCTCGACTAGCGGGATCCGAGAGACCCAGTACTTC.

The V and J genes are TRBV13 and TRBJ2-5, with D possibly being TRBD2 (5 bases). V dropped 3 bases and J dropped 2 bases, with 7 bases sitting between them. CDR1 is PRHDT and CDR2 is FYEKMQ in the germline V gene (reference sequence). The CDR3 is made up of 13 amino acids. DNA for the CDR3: TGTGCCAGCAGCTTTGAGGGACAAGAGACCCAGTACTTC. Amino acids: CASSFEGQETQYF.

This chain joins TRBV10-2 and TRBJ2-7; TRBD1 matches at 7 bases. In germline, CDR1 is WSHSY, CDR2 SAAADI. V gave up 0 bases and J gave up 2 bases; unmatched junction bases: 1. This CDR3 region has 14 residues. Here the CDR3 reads CASSESTGAYEQYF. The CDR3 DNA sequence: TGCGCCAGCAGTGAGTCAACAGGGGCCTACGAGCAGTACTTC.

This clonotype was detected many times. Here the CDR3 reads CASSLVDTNYGYTF. In nucleotides, the CDR3 is TGTGCCAGCAGCTTGGTGGACACAAACTATGGCTACACCTTC. The rearrangement uses TRBV5-5 and TRBJ1-2, with D possibly TRBD1 on 5 matching bases. V shed 0 bases and J shed 2 bases, with 8 bases lying between them. CDR1 and CDR2 (germline): SGHKS, YYEKEE (reference sequence). This CDR3 spans 14 amino acids.

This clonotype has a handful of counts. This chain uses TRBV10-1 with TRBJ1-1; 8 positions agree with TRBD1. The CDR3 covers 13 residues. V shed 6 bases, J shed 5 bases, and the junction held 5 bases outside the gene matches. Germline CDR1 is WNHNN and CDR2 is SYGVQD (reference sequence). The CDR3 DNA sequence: TGCGCCAGCAGAGGACAGGGTGGTACTGAAGCTTTCTTT. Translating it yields CASRGQGGTEAFF.

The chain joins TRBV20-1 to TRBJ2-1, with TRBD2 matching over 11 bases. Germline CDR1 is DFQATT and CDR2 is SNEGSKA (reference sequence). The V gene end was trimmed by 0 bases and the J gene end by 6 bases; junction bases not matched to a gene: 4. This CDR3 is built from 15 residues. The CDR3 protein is CSARDRLAGFNEQFF. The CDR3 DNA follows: TGCAGTGCTAGAGATCGACTAGCGGGGTTCAATGAGCAGTTCTTC.

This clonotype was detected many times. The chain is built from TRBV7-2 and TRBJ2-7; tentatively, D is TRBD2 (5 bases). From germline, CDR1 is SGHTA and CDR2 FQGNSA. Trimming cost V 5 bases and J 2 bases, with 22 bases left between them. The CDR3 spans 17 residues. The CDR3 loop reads CASSLKDHTGGPYEQYF. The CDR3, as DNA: TGTGCCAGCAGCCTAAAAGACCATACTGGCGGGCCCTACGAGCAGTACTTC.

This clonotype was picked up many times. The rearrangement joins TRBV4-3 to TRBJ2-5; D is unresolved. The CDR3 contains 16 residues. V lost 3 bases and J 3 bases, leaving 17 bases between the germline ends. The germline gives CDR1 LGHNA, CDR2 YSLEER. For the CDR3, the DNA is TGCGCCAGCAGCCAGGACGGACCAGCACCAGAAGAGACCCAGTACTTC. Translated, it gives CASSQDGPAPEETQYF.

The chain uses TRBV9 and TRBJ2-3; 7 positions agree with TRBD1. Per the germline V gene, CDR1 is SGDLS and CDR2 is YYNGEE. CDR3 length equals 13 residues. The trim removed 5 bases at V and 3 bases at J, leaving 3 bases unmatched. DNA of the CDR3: TGTGCCAGCAGTATACAGGGGACAGATACGCAGTATTTT. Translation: CASSIQGTDTQYF.

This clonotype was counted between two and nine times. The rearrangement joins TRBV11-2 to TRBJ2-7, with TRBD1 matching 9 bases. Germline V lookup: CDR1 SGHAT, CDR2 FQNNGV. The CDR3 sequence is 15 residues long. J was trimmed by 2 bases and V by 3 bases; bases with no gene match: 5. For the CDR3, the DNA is TGTGCCAGCAGCTTGATGGGGACAGGGCCCTACGAGCAGTACTTC. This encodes CASSLMGTGPYEQYF.

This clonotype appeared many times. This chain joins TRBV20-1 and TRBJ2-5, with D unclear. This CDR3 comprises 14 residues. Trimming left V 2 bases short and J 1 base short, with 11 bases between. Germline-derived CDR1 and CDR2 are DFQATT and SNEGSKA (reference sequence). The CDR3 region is CSARLPGRQETQYF. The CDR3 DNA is TGCAGTGCTAGACTCCCGGGTCGCCAAGAGACCCAGTACTTC.

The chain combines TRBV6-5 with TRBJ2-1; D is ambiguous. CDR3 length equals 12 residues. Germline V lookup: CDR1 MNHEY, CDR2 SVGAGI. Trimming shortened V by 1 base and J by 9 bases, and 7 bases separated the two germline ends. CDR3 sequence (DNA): TGTGCCAGCAGTTACTTAGGTCGTGAGCAGTTCTTC. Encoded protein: CASSYLGREQFF.

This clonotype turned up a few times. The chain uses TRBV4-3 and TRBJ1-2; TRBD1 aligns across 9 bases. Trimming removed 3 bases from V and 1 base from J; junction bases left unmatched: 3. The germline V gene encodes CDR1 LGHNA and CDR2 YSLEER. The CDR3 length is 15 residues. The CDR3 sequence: CASSQGQGFNYGYTF. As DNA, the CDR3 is TGCGCCAGCAGCCAGGGACAGGGTTTTAACTATGGCTACACCTTC.

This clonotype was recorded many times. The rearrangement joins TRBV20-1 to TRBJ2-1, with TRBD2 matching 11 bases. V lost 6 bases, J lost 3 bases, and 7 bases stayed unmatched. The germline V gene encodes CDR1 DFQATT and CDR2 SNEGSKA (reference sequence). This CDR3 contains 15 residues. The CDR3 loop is CSAVSGGVYYNEQFF. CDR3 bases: TGCAGTGCCGTTAGCGGGGGGGTCTACTACAATGAGCAGTTCTTC.

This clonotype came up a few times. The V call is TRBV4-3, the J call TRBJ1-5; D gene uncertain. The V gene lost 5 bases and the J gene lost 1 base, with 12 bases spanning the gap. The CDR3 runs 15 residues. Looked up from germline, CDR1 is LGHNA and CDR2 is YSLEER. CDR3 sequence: CASSFEWVSNQPQHF. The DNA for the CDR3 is TGCGCCAGCAGCTTCGAATGGGTGAGCAATCAGCCCCAGCATTTT.

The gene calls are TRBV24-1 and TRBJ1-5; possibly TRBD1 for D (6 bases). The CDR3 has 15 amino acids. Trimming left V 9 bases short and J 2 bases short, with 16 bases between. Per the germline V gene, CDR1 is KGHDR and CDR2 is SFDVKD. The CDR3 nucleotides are TGTGCCACCTATCCGAACAGGGTATGCAATCAGCCCCAGCATTTT. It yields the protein CATYPNRVCNQPQHF.

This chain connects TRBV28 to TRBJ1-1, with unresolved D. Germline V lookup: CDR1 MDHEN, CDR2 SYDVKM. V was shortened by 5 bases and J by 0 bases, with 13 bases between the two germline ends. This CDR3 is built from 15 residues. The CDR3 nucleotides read TGTGCCAGCAGTCCCGACCCAGGTATGAACACTGAAGCTTTCTTT. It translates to CASSPDPGMNTEAFF.

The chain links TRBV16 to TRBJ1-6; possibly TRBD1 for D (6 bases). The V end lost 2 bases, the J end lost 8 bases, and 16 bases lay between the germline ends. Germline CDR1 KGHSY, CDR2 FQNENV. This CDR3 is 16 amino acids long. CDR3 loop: CASSQDRTANHSPLHF. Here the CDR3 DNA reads TGTGCCAGCAGCCAAGACCGGACAGCAAACCATTCACCCCTCCACTTT.

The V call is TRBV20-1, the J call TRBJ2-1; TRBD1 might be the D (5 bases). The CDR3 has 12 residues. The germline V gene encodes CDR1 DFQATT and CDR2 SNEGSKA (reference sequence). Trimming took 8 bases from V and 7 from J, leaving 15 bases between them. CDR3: CSSTRDTNEQFF. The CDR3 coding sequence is TGCAGTTCGACCAGGGATACGAATGAGCAGTTCTTC.

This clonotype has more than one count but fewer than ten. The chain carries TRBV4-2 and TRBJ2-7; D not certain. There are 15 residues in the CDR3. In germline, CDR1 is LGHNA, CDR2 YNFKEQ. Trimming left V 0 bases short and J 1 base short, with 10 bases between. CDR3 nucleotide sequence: TGTGCCAGCAGCCAAGAGGCGACACTATCCTACGAGCAGTACTTC. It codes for CASSQEATLSYEQYF.

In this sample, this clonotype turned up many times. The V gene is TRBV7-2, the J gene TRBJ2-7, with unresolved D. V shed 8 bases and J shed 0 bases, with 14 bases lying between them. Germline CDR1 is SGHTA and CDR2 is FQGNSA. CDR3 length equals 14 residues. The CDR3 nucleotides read TGTGCCAGCCGCCGACGTGTAAGCTCCTACGAGCAGTACTTC. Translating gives CASRRRVSSYEQYF.

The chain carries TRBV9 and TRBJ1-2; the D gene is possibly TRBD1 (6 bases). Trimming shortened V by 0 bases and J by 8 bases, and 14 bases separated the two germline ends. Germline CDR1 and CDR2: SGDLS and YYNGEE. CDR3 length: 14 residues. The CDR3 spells CASSVDSGARGYTF. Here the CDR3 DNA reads TGTGCCAGCAGCGTAGACTCGGGGGCGCGGGGCTACACCTTC.

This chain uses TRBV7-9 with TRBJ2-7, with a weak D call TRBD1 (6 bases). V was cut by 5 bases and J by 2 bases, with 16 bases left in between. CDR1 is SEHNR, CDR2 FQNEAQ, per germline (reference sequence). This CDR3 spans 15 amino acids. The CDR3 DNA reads TGTGCCAGCAGCACCCGACAGGACCCTCCCTACGAGCAGTACTTC. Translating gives CASSTRQDPPYEQYF.

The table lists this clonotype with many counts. CDR3 in amino acids: CASSLAVRNYGYTF. As DNA, the CDR3 is TGTGCCAGCAGTTTAGCTGTCAGAAACTATGGCTACACCTTC. This chain joins TRBV12-3 or TRBV12-4 and TRBJ1-2; D is unclear. This CDR3 comprises 14 residues. Trimming pared 0 bases from V and 2 bases from J, leaving 7 bases between.

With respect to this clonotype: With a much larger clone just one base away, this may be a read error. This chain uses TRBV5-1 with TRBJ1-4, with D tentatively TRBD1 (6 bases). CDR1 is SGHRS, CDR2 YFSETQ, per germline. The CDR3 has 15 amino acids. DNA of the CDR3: TGCGCCAGCAGCGGGCAGGGGTCAACTAATGATAAACTGTTTTTT. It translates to CASSGQGSTNDKLFF.

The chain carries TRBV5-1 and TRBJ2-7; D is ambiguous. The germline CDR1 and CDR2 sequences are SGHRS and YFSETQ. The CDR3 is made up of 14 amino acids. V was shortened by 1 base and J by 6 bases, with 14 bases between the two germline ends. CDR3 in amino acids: CASSLFVSAGEQYF. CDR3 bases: TGCGCCAGCAGCTTGTTCGTTTCGGCCGGCGAGCAGTACTTC.

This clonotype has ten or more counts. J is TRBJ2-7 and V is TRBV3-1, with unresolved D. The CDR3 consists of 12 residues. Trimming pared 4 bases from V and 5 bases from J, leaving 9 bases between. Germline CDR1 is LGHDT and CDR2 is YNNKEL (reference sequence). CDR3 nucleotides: TGTGCCAGCAGCCGCACGGTCCACGAGCAGTACTTC. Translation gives CASSRTVHEQYF.

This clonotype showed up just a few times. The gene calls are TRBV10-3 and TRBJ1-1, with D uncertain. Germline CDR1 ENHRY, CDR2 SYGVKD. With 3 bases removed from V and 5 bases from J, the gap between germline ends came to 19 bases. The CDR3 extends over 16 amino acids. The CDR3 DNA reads TGTGCCATCAGTGATGGTGTAAACCGGGATTTGACTGAAGCTTTCTTT. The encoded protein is CAISDGVNRDLTEAFF.

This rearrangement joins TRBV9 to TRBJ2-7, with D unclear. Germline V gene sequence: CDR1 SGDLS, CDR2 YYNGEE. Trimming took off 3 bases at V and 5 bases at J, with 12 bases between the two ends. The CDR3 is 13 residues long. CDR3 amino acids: CASSGPLSDEQYF. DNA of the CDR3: TGTGCCAGCAGCGGACCTTTAAGCGACGAGCAGTACTTC.